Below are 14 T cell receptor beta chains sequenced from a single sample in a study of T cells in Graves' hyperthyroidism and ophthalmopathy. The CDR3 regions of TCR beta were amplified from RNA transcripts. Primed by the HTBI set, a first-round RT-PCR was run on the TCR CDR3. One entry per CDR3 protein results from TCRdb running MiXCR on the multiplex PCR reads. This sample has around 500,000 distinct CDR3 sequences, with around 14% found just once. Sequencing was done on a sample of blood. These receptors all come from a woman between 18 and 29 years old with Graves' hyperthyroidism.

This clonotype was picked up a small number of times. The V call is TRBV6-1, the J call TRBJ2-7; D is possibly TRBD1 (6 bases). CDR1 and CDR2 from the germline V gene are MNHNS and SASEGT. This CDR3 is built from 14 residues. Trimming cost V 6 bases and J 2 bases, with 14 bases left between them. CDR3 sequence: CASSQDRPPYEQYV. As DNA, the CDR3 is TGTGCCAGCAGCCAAGACAGGCCCCCCTACGAGCAGTACGTC.

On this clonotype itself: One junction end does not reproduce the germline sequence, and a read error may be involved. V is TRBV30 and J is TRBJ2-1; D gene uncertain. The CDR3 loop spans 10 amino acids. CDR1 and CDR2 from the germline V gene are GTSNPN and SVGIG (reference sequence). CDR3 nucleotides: TGTGCCTGGAGTGTCCGGTCCCTAATCTTC. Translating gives CAWSVRSLIF.

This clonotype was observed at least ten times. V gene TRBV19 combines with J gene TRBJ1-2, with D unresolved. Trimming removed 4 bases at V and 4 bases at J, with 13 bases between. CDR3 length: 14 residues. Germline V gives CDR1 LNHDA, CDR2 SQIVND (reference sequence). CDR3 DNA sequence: TGTGCCAGTAGTACCGGGCCGATGGGCTATGGCTACACCTTC. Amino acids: CASSTGPMGYGYTF.

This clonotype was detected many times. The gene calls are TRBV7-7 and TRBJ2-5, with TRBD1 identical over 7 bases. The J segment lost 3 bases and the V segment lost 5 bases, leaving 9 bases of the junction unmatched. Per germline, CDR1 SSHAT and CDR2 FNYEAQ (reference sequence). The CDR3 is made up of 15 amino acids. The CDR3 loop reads CASSLGGLKEETQYF. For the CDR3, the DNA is TGTGCCAGCAGCCTAGGGGGCCTAAAGGAAGAGACCCAGTACTTC.

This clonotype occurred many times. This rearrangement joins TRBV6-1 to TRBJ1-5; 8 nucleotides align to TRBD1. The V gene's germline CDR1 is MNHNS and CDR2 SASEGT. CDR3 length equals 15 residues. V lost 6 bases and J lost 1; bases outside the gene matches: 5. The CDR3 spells CASRRTGKSNQPQHF. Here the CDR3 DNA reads TGTGCCAGCAGACGGACAGGGAAGAGCAATCAGCCCCAGCATTTT.

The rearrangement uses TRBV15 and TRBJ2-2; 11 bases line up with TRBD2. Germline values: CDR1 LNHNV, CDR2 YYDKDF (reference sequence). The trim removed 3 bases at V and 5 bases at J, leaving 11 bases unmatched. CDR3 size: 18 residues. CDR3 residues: CATSRGITSGSRTGELFF. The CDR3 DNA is TGTGCCACCAGCAGGGGAATAACTAGCGGGAGTAGAACCGGGGAGCTGTTTTTT. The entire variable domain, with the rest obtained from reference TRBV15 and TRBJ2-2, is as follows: DAMVIQNPRYQVTQFGKPVTLSCSQTLNHNVMYWYQQKSSQAPKLLFHYYDKDFNNEADTPDNFQSRRPNTSFCFLDIRSPGLGDTAMYLCATSRGITSGSRTGELFFGEGSRLTVL.

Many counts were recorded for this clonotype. Written as DNA, the CDR3 is TGCGCCAGCAGCCAAGTTATATATATGGCAGATACGCAGTATTTT. As protein: CASSQVIYMADTQYF. This sequence joins TRBV4-1 and TRBJ2-3; D is unresolved. The V end lost 1 base, the J end lost 4 bases, and 12 bases lay between the germline ends. Looked up from germline, CDR1 is MGHRA and CDR2 is YSYEKL. CDR3 length: 15 residues.

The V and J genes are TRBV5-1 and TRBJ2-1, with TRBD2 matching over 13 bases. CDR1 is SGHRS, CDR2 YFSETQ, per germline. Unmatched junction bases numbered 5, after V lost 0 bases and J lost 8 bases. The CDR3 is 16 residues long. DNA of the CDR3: TGCGCCAGCAGCTTGGCCGGACTAGCGGGAGTTTATGAGCAGTTCTTC. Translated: CASSLAGLAGVYEQFF. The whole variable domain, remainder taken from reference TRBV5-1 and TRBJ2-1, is KAGVTQTPRYLIKTRGQQVTLSCSPISGHRSVSWYQQTPGQGLQFLFEYFSETQRNKGNFPGRFSGRQFSNSRSEMNVSTLELGDSALYLCASSLAGLAGVYEQFFGPGTRLTVL.

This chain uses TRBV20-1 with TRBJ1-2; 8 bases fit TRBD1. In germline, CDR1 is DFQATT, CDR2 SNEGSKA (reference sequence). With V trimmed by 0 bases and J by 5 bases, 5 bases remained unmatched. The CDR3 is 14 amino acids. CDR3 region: CSAREQGAEYGYTF. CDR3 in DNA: TGCAGTGCTAGAGAGCAGGGGGCGGAGTATGGCTACACCTTC.

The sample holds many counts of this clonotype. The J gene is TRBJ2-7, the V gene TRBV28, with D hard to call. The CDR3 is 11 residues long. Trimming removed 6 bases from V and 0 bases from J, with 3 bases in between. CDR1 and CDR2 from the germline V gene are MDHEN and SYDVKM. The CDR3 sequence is CASRSSYEQYF. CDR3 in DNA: TGTGCCAGCAGGAGCTCCTACGAGCAGTACTTC.

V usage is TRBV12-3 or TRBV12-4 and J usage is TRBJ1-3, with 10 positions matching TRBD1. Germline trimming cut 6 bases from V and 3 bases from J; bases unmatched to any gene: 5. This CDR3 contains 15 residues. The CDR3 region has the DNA TGTGCCAGCAGAGGGGACAGGGGATATGGAAACACCATATATTTT. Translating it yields CASRGDRGYGNTIYF.

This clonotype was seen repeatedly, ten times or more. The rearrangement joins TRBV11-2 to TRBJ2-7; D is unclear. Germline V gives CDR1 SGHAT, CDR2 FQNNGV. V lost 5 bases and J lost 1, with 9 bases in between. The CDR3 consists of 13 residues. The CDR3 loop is CASSRHFSYEQYV. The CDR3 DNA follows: TGTGCCAGCAGCCGACACTTTTCCTACGAGCAGTACGTC.

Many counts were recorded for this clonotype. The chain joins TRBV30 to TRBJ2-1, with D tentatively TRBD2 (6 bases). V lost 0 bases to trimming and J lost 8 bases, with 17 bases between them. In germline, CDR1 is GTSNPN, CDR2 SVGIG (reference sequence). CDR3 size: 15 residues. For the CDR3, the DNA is TGTGCCTGGAGTGTAAACGGAGGGCCCGGGGATGAGCAGTTCTTC. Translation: CAWSVNGGPGDEQFF. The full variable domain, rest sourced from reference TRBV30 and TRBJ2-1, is SQTIHQWPATLVQPVGSPLSLECTVEGTSNPNLYWYRQAAGRGLQLLFYSVGIGQISSEVPQNLSASRPQDRQFILSSKKLLLSDSGFYLCAWSVNGGPGDEQFFGPGTRLTVL.

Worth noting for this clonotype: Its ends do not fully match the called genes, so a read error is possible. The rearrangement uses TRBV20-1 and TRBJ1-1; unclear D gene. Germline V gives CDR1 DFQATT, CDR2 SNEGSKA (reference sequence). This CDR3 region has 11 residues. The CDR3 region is CGAVLNTEAFF. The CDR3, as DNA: TGCGGTGCAGTTCTGAACACTGAAGCTTTCTTT.